This TCR beta chain was documented in a study of blood T cell repertoires in COVID-19. Study at large: Samples came from the United States, Italy and Spain, spanning acute and convalescent COVID-19. PBMCs, B-cell-depleted T cells, or T cells provided the cDNA or gDNA that made up the material.

Patients in Seattle were enrolled during active infection, then followed longitudinally. Germline assignment: CDR1 SEHNR and CDR2 FQNEAQ (reference sequence). The V gene lost 2 bases and the J gene lost 0 bases, with 10 bases spanning the gap. This CDR3 has 15 amino acids. Original data processing: Amplification of reference gene primers provided the estimated nucleated cell counts. The assay was immunoSEQ multiplex PCR, and TCRdb's table has in-frame clones only and misses some. D and trimming come from the DNA, and the V and J calls and clone size come from that table. Of approximately 300,000 clones listed, about four fifths are singletons.

This chain connects TRBV7-9 to TRBJ1-1, with D unresolved. The specimen sequenced was peripheral blood. This sequence was found in a person aged 70 to 79 with COVID-19, enrolled during active disease. Here the CDR3 DNA reads TGTGCCAGCAGCTTATTGGCAGGATTGAACACTGAAGCTTTCTTT. Residues: CASSLLAGLNTEAFF.